The clone carrying this T cell receptor (beta chain) was seen many times. Time point reported: longitudinal time-point 1 (baseline). TCRdb recomputed calls from the 5' RACE reads with MiXCR, one row per CDR3 protein. The sample holds 64,000 or so distinct CDR3 sequences, approximately 10% seen once. These data are taken from a study of neurological immune-mediated disorders. This CDR3 has 14 residues. Trimming stripped 4 bases from V and 6 bases from J, with 16 bases between. Germline V lookup: CDR1 DFQATT, CDR2 SNEGSKA (reference sequence). Sequences were obtained from PBMCs. This receptor was identified in a man aged 25-45 years in good health. This sequence joins TRBV20-1 and TRBJ1-5; D unclear. Here the CDR3 reads CSAIEGSGPQPQHF. CDR3 nucleotides: TGCAGTGCTATCGAAGGGAGTGGGCCTCAGCCCCAGCATTTT.